This TCR beta chain was captured by sequencing in a study of human T cells and chemical hapten exposure (dated by TCRdb to 2020 to 2023). In the study overall: For sensitization, 2% DPC in acetone was applied to a 2 cm by 2 cm area of upper inner arm skin. Patient blood was sampled pre-sensitization (week 0) and at 2, 6 and about 24 weeks after DPC sensitization. The study tracked peripheral blood TCR repertoire changes in vivo during primary and secondary sensitization to the hapten diphenylcyclopropenone (DPC) in alopecia patients. For every blood RNA sample, sequencing covered both the TCR alpha and TCR beta chains. Libraries were pooled for sequencing, and variation in per-sample TCR yields was attributed mainly to small differences in library volumes within the pool. Weekly therapeutic DPC doses were additionally applied to the scalp of patients throughout the roughly 25-week study period. The patient cohort, mostly female, included alopecia areata with under or over 50% scalp involvement, alopecia totalis and alopecia universalis. Patch testing on the upper back used Finn chambers containing 0.01% DPC, with scoring done after 6 days according to International Contact Dermatitis Research Group standards. Roughly 30 alopecia patients provided blood for TCR sequencing at one to four time points (pre-sensitization, 2, 6 and 24 weeks). Points the paper makes about the study in general: After repeated subsampling, changes were observed in the strength of the expansion versus patch-test correlation and in the threshold at which the correlation became significant. Expanded TCRs formed significantly more large CDR3 similarity clusters than pre-sensitization or healthy control sets, consistent with antigen-driven responses. Because every patient had alopecia, a presumed autoimmune disease, the patients' immune response might differ from that of healthy individuals. Patch test score correlated positively with the number of PT1 expanded TCRs, reaching significance at thresholds 8, 16 and 32 but not at 4. No change with DPC sensitization was found in the number of TCRs above 1 in 1000 frequency, and no evidence of global repertoire structure alterations was found.

Relative to germline, V is 3 bases shorter and J is 5 bases shorter, with 10 bases between their ends. Taken from the germline V gene, the CDR1 and CDR2 loops are KGHDR and SFDVKD. The CDR3 goes from the cysteine to the phenylalanine over 13 residues. This entry keeps only the CDR3 DNA: 39 bases, framed from base 1. Library preparation was by RACE. The sample was run on a NextSeq 500. During library preparation, unique molecular identifiers were attached to individual cDNA molecules so that TCRs could be counted quantitatively and reproducibly. As for how the authors treated the data: The median number of TCRs per sample was 90,000 to 100,000, ranging from 23,224 to 690,600. V, J and CDR3 annotation of the TCR reads was carried out using the Decombinator software suite. To make PS versus PT1 abundance plots, every sample was subsampled to the same number of TCRs (28,000). Expanded TCRs were defined as absent before sensitization and observed at least eight times at the 2-week time point. Through fastp at Q25 and MiXCR, TCRdb rebuilt clones from the public reads, retaining in-frame beta chains. Identical CDR3 protein sequences are pooled into one entry, listed with their most common genes and DNA. TCRdb, rather than the study authors, made the V and J calls. The sample profile shows over 50,000 distinct CDR3 sequences; 9.5% to 10% of them were found once. Roughly a tenth of the sample belongs to the ten largest clones.

In this sample, this clonotype turned up a few times. This receptor's antigen is unknown. No base qualities exist here, and no much larger clone lies one base off it. The intended sense of this specimen's time point label: pre-sensitization, week 0. The treatment or condition label, as the study defines it: therapeutic diphenylcyclopropenone sensitization with weekly scalp DPC. Total RNA was extracted from unfractionated whole blood collected in Tempus Blood RNA tubes. Blood at each patch-test visit was drawn before the patch test was applied. To be eligible, patients had to be aged 18 to 70, diagnosed with alopecia and judged suitable for DPC therapy, while pregnant patients were excluded.

This sequence uses TRBV24-1 and TRBJ2-7; the D gene lacks a confident call. The starting material was whole blood, obtained in connection with sensitization to the hapten diphenylcyclopropenone (DPC). This receptor was identified in a woman aged 25 to 39 with alopecia areata. Some clones in this sample may be carry-over from other donors' samples. The CDR3 region reads CATSDPVRHEQYF. The sequence in DNA is TGTGCCACCAGTGATCCGGTGCGGCACGAGCAGTACTTC.